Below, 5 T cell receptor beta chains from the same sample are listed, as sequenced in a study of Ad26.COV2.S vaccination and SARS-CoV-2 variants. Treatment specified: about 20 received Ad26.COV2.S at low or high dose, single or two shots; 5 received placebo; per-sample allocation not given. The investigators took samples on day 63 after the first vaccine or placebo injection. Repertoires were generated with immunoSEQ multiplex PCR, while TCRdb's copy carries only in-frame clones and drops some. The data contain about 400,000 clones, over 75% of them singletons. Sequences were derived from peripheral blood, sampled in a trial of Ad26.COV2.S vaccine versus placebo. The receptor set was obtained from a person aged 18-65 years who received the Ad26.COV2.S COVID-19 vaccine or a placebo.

DNA of the CDR3: TGTGCCAGTGGCCTAGCGGGATCAGATACGCAGTATTTT. It translates to CASGLAGSDTQYF. The chain couples TRBV27 to TRBJ2-3; 9 bases fit TRBD2. The CDR3 runs to 13 residues. Germline CDR1 is MNHEY and CDR2 is SMNVEV (reference sequence). The trim removed 9 bases at V and 4 bases at J, leaving 5 bases unmatched.

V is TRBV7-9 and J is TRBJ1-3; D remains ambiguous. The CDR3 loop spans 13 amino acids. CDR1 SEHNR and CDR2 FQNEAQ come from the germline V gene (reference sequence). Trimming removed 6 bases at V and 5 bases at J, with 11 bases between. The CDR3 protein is CASSFGMRNTIYF. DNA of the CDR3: TGTGCCAGCAGTTTCGGTATGAGAAACACCATATATTTT.

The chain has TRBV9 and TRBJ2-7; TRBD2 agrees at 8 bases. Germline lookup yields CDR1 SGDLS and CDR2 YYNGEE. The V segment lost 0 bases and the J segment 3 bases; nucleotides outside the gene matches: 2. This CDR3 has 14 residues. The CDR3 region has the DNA TGTGCCAGCAGCGTAGGAGCGGGGGTCTACGAGCAGTACTTC. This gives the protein CASSVGAGVYEQYF.

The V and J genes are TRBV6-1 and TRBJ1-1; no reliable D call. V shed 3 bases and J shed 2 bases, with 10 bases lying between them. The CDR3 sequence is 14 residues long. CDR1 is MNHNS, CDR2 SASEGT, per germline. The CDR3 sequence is CASSDGPQNTEAFF. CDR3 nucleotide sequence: TGTGCCAGCAGTGACGGCCCGCAAAACACTGAAGCTTTCTTT.

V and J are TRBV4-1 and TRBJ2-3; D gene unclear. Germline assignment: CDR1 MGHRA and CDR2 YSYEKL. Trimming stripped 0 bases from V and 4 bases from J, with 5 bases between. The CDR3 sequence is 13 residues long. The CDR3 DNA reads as TGCGCCAGCAGCCAAGATGTTTCAGATACGCAGTATTTT. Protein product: CASSQDVSDTQYF.